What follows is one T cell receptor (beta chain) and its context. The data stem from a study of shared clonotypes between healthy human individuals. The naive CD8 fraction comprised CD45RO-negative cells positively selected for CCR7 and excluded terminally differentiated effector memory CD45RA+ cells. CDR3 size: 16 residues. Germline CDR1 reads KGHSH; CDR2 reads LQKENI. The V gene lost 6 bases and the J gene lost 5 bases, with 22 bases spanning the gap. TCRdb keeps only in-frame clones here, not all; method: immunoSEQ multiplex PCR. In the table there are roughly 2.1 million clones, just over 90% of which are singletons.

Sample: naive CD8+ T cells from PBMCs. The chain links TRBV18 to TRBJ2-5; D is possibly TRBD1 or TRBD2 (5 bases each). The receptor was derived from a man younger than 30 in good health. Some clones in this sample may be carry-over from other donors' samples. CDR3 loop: CASSRREGPRPETQYF. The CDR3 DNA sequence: TGTGCCAGCTCGCGTCGCGAGGGACCGAGACCGGAGACCCAGTACTTC.